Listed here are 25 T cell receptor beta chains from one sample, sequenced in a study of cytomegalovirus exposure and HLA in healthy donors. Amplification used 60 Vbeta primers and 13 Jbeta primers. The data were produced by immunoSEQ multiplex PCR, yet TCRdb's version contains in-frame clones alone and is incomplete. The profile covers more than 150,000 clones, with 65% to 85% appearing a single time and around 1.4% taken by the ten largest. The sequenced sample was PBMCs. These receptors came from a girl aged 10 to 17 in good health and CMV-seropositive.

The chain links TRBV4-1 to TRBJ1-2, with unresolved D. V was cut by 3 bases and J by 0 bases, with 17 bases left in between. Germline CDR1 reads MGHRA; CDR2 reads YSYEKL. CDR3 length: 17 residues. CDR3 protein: CASSHDTVRGANYGYTF. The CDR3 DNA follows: TGCGCCAGCAGCCACGATACGGTCCGAGGTGCTAACTATGGCTACACCTTC.

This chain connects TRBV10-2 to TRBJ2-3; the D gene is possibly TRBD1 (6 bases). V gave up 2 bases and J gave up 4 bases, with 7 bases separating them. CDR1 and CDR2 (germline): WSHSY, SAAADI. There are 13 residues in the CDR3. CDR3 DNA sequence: TGCGCCAGCAGTGAGCCAGGGGCAGATACGCAGTATTTT. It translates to CASSEPGADTQYF.

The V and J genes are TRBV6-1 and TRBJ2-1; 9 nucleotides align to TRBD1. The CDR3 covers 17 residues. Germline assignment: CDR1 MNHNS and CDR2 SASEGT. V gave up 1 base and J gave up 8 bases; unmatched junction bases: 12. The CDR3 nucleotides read TGTGCCAGCAGTGAAGGGAAAGTCCCGGGACAGGGTTATGAGCAGTTCTTC. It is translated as CASSEGKVPGQGYEQFF.

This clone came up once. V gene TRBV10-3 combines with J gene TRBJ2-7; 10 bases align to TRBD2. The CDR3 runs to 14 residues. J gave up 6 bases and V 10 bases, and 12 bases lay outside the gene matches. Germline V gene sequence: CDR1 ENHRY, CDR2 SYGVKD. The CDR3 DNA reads TGTGCCACAGGGGGCCTAGCGGGAGTGGTCGAGCAGTACTTC. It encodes CATGGLAGVVEQYF.

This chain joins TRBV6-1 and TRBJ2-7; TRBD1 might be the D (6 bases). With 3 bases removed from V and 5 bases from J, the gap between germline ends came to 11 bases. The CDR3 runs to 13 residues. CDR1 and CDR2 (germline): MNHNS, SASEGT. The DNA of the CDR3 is TGTGCCAGCAGTGACCCACAGGGAGACGAGCAGTACTTC. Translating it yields CASSDPQGDEQYF.

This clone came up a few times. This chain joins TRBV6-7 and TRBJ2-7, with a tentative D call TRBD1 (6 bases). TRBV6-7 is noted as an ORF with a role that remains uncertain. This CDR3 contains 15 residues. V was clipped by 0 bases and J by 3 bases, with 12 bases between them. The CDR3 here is CASSYSPGADYEQYF. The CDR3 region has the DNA TGTGCCAGCAGTTACTCTCCAGGGGCAGACTACGAGCAGTACTTC.

CDR3 protein: CASSNLADSTDTQYF. For the CDR3, the DNA is TGTGCCAGCAGTAACCTAGCGGACAGCACAGATACGCAGTATTTT. The rearrangement joins TRBV6-4 to TRBJ2-3, with TRBD2 matching 7 bases. Germline V gives CDR1 MRHNA, CDR2 SNTAGT. V lost 5 bases to trimming and J lost 0 bases; unmatched junction nucleotides: 5. The CDR3 sequence is 15 residues long.

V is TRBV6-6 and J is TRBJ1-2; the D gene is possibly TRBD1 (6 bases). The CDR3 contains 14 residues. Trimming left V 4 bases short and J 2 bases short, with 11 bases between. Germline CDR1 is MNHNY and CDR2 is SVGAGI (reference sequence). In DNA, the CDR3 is TGTGCCAGCAGTTGGGGCGACAGGAACTATGGCTACACCTTC. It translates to CASSWGDRNYGYTF.

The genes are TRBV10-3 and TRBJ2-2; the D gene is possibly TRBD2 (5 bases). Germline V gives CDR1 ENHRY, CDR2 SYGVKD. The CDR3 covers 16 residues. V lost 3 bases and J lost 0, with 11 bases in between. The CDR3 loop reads CAISEKVGTNTGELFF. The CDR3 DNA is TGTGCCATCAGTGAAAAGGTCGGGACGAACACCGGGGAGCTGTTTTTT.

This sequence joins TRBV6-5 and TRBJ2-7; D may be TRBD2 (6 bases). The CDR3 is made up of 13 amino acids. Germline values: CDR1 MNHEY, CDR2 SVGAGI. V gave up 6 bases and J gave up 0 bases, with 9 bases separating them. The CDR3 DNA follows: TGTGCCAGCAGCCTCGGGAGCTCCTACGAGCAGTACTTC. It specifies CASSLGSSYEQYF.

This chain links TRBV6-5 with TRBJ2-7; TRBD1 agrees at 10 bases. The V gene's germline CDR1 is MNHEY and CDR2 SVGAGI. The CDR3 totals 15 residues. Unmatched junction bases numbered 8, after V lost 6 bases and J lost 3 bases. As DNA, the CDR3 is TGTGCCAGCAGCCCACCCGGGACAGGGGTCTACGAGCAGTACTTC. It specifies CASSPPGTGVYEQYF.

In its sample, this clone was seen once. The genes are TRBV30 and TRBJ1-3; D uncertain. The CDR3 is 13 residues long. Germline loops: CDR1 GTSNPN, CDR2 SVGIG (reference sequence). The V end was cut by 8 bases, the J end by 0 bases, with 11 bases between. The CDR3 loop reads CARTGVSGNTIYF. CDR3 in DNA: TGTGCCCGGACTGGAGTCTCTGGAAACACCATATATTTT.

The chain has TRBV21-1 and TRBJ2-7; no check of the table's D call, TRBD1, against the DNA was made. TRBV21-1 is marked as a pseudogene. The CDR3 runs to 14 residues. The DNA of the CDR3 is TGTGCCAGCAGCAAACCAGGGGGCGGTTACGAGCAGTACTTC. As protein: CASSKPGGGYEQYF.

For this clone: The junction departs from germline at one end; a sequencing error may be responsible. The CDR3 DNA follows: TGCGCCAGCAGTTTCGGGAACGCCGGGGAGCTGTTTTTT. Residues: CASSFGNAGELFF. The chain employs TRBV10-1 and TRBJ2-2, with D perhaps matching TRBD2 (5 bases). Germline V gene sequence: CDR1 WNHNN, CDR2 SYGVQD (reference sequence). This CDR3 comprises 13 residues.

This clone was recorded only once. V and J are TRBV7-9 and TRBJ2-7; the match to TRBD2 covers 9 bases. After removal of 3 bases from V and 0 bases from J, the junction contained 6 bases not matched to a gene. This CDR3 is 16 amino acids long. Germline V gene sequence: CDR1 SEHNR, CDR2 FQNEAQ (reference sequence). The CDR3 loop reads CASSFPRLAVSYEQYF. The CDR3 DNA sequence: TGTGCCAGCAGCTTTCCGAGACTAGCGGTCTCCTACGAGCAGTACTTC.

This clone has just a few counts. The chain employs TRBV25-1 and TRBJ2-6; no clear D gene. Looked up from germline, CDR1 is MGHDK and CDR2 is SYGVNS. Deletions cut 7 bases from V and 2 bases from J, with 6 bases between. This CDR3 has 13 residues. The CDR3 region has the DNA TGTGCCAGCATGACTGCTGGGGCCAACGTCCTGACTTTC. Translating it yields CASMTAGANVLTF.

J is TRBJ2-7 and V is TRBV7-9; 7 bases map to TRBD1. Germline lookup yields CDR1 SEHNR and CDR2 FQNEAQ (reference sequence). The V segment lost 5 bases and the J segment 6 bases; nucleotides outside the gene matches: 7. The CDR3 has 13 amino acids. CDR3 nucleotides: TGTGCCAGCAGCCAGACAGGGTTAGCCGAGCAGTACTTC. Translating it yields CASSQTGLAEQYF.

The CDR3 sequence: CASRAGTAGNTIYF. CDR3 DNA: TGTGCCAGCAGGGCGGGGACAGCTGGAAACACCATATATTTT. This chain joins TRBV28 and TRBJ1-3; TRBD1 matches at 7 bases. The CDR3 contains 14 residues. Losses at the gene ends were 6 bases for V and 2 bases for J; bases not matched to a gene: 4. Germline CDR1 reads MDHEN; CDR2 reads SYDVKM.

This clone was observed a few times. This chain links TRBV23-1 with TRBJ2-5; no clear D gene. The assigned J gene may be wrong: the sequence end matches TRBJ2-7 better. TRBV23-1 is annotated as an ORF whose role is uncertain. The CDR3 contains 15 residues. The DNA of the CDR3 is TGCGCCAGCAGTCCACCGCCGGGTACCCTCTACGAGCAGTACTTC. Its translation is CASSPPPGTLYEQYF.

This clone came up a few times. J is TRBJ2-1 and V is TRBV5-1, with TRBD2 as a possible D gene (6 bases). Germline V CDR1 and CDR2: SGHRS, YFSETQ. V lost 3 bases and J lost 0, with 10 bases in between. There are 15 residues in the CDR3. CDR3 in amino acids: CASSSRDRSYNEQFF. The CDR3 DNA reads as TGCGCCAGCAGCTCGCGGGACCGCTCCTACAATGAGCAGTTCTTC. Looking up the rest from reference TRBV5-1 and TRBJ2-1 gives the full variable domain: KAGVTQTPRYLIKTRGQQVTLSCSPISGHRSVSWYQQTPGQGLQFLFEYFSETQRNKGNFPGRFSGRQFSNSRSEMNVSTLELGDSALYLCASSSRDRSYNEQFFGPGTRLTVL.

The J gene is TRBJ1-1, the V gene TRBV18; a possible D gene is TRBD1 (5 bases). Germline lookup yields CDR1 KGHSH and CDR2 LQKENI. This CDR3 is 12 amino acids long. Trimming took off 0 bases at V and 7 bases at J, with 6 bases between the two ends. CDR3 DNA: TGTGCCAGCTCACCACCGGGACTTGAAGCTTTCTTT. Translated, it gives CASSPPGLEAFF.

The CDR3 region is CASSLVNAGSDTQYF. CDR3 coding DNA: TGTGCCAGCAGCTTAGTTAACGCGGGGTCAGATACGCAGTATTTT. The J gene is TRBJ2-3, the V gene TRBV7-9; TRBD2 might be the D (6 bases). The CDR3 sequence is 15 residues long. Trimming took 1 base from V and 4 from J, leaving 12 bases between them. Germline loops: CDR1 SEHNR, CDR2 FQNEAQ (reference sequence).

The CDR3 DNA reads TGCGCCAGCAAATATCCCAGGGGTGCGAACACCGGGGAGCTGTTTTTT. As protein: CASKYPRGANTGELFF. The chain links TRBV10-2 to TRBJ2-2, with D perhaps matching TRBD1 (6 bases). Germline assignment: CDR1 WSHSY and CDR2 SAAADI. The CDR3 runs to 16 residues. Trimming removed 7 bases from V and 0 bases from J, with 15 bases in between.

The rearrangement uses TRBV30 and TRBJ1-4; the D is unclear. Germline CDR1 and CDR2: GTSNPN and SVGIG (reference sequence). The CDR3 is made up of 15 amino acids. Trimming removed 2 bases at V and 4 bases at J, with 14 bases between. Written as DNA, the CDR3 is TGTGCCTGGAGTCCCCCCGGAGACTTTAATGAAAAACTGTTTTTT. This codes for CAWSPPGDFNEKLFF.

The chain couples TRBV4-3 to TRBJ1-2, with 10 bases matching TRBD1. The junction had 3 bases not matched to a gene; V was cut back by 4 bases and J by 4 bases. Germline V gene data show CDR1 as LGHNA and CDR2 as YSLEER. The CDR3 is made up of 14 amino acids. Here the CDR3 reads CASSPGQGFYGYTF. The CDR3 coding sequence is TGCGCCAGCAGCCCGGGACAGGGGTTCTATGGCTACACCTTC.